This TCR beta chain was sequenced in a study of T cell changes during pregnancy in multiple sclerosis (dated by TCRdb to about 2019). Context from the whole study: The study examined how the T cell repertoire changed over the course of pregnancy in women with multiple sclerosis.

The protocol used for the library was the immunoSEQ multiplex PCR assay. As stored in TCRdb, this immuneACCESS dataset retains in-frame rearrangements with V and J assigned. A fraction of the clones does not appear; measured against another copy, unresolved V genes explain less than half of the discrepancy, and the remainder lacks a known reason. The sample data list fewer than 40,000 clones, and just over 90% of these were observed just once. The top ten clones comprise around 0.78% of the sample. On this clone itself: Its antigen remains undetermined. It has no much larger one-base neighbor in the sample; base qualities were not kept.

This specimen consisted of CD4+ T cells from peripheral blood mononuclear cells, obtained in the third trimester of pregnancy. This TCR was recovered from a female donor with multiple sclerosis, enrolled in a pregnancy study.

CDR3 sequence: CASGQGFGYTEAFF. At the DNA level, the sequence is TGTGCCAGCGGCCAGGGGTTTGGGTACACTGAAGCTTTCTTT. The rearranged segments are TRBV6-5 and TRBJ1-1; TRBD1 is possibly the D segment (6 matching bases). Via the germline V gene, CDR1 is MNHEY and CDR2 SVGAGI. The CDR3 has 14 amino acids, counting the end cysteine and phenylalanine. Here the CDR3 DNA is all that survives: 42 bases in frame from base 1. V was cut back by 8 bases and J by 3 bases, leaving a gap of 16 bases between them.